A selection of T cell receptor beta chains follows, all from one sample in a study of beta chain features in type 1 diabetes. Generated by immunoSEQ multiplex PCR, the TCRdb table keeps only in-frame clones and is missing some. The sample lists 350,000 to 450,000 clones, 10% to 15% seen once, with roughly 0.0097% in the top ten. What was sequenced was naive CD4+ T cells from blood. Every receptor here comes from a young woman with type 1 diabetes. CDR3s include the opening cysteine and the closing phenylalanine or tryptophan. Each record gives: CDR3 protein, J gene, V gene.

CDR3aa: CASSPGQGTDTQYF
j_gene: TRBJ2-3
v_gene: TRBV7-2

CDR3aa: CASSLGTGDDQPQHF
j_gene: TRBJ1-5
v_gene: TRBV7-9

CDR3aa: CASSLETGSGEKLFF
j_gene: TRBJ1-4
v_gene: TRBV5-1

CDR3aa: CASKGLAGAGQTQYF
j_gene: TRBJ2-5
v_gene: TRBV27

CDR3aa: CASSEGPNQPQHF
j_gene: TRBJ1-5
v_gene: TRBV2

CDR3aa: CASAPQGLGYTF
j_gene: TRBJ1-2
v_gene: TRBV6-5

CDR3aa: CASRLADASNQPQHF
j_gene: TRBJ1-5
v_gene: TRBV4-2

CDR3aa: CASSQGIAGLAITDTQYF
j_gene: TRBJ2-3
v_gene: TRBV4-1

CDR3aa: CSVEDGGTGTYEQYF
j_gene: TRBJ2-7
v_gene: TRBV29-1

CDR3aa: CATSAGLEAFF
j_gene: TRBJ1-1
v_gene: TRBV30

CDR3aa: CASRPTGALQETQYF
j_gene: TRBJ2-5
v_gene: TRBV7-8

CDR3aa: CASSQGTSGSGNEQFF
j_gene: TRBJ2-1
v_gene: TRBV4-1

CDR3aa: CASSPRVLNTEAFF
j_gene: TRBJ1-1
v_gene: TRBV11-2

CDR3aa: CASIGLAGAPGITEQFF
j_gene: TRBJ2-1
v_gene: TRBV5-6

CDR3aa: CASSQGPLWFF
j_gene: TRBJ2-1
v_gene: TRBV7-2

CDR3aa: CASLEYGNEQYF
j_gene: TRBJ2-7
v_gene: TRBV28

CDR3aa: CASGLVIGYTF
j_gene: TRBJ1-2
v_gene: TRBV12-5

CDR3aa: CASSPSPRWATQYF
j_gene: TRBJ2-3
v_gene: TRBV28

CDR3aa: CASSLNRLENEQFF
j_gene: TRBJ2-1
v_gene: TRBV7-3

CDR3aa: CASSRGLRGAFF
j_gene: TRBJ1-1
v_gene: TRBV13

CDR3aa: CASSSTSGRGDTQYF
j_gene: TRBJ2-3
v_gene: TRBV5-1

CDR3aa: CASSLVRQETQYF
j_gene: TRBJ2-5
v_gene: TRBV7-9

CDR3aa: CASSEGGGQNEQFF
j_gene: TRBJ2-1
v_gene: TRBV6-4

CDR3aa: CASSLDVAGSSGANVLTF
j_gene: TRBJ2-6
v_gene: TRBV5-1

CDR3aa: CAIRALSGHSYNEQFF
j_gene: TRBJ2-1
v_gene: TRBV10-3

CDR3aa: CASSERSGRTDTQYF
j_gene: TRBJ2-3
v_gene: TRBV2

CDR3aa: CASSQALPGTSERGELFF
j_gene: TRBJ2-2
v_gene: TRBV4-3

CDR3aa: CASSLNRVGEKLFF
j_gene: TRBJ1-4
v_gene: TRBV27

CDR3aa: CASSPGQTRPEAFF
j_gene: TRBJ1-1
v_gene: TRBV4-1

CDR3aa: CAWSVRTSADTQYF
j_gene: TRBJ2-3
v_gene: TRBV30

CDR3aa: CASSHPGQVSYEQYF
j_gene: TRBJ2-7
v_gene: TRBV4-1

CDR3aa: CASSVDLGQGGINTEAFF
j_gene: TRBJ1-1
v_gene: TRBV9

CDR3aa: CASSFSRGDQPQHF
j_gene: TRBJ1-5
v_gene: TRBV27

CDR3aa: CASSPGTGAYEQYF
j_gene: TRBJ2-7
v_gene: TRBV5-1

CDR3aa: CATSRDQGYEQYF
j_gene: TRBJ2-7
v_gene: TRBV15

CDR3aa: CASSLAGTSGSLDTQYF
j_gene: TRBJ2-3
v_gene: TRBV5-1

CDR3aa: CASSGGPQSF
j_gene: TRBJ1-2
v_gene: TRBV6-4

CDR3aa: CASSQGETQYF
j_gene: TRBJ2-5
v_gene: TRBV7-3

CDR3aa: CASSLAVEQYF
j_gene: TRBJ2-7
v_gene: TRBV5-6

CDR3aa: CASSPRAGTSDTQYF
j_gene: TRBJ2-3
v_gene: TRBV7-9

CDR3aa: CASSRPHLGTGSYNEQFF
j_gene: TRBJ2-1
v_gene: TRBV27

CDR3aa: CAWSDSGGTQYF
j_gene: TRBJ2-5
v_gene: TRBV30

CDR3aa: CASSPRHQDTQYF
j_gene: TRBJ2-3
v_gene: TRBV18

CDR3aa: CASSSNRYNEQFF
j_gene: TRBJ2-1
v_gene: TRBV7-7

CDR3aa: CASSLWDKAYEQYF
j_gene: TRBJ2-7
v_gene: TRBV11-2

CDR3aa: CAWSVLLYEQYF
j_gene: TRBJ2-7
v_gene: TRBV30

CDR3aa: CASRLAGTAFYEQYF
j_gene: TRBJ2-7
v_gene: TRBV5-1

CDR3aa: CASSQTGAETQYF
j_gene: TRBJ2-5
v_gene: TRBV7-7

CDR3aa: CASSLGQGGGSPLHF
j_gene: TRBJ1-6
v_gene: TRBV5-1

CDR3aa: CASSKAPGWETQYF
j_gene: TRBJ2-5
v_gene: TRBV7-7

CDR3aa: CASSSPGTWEDEQYF
j_gene: TRBJ2-7
v_gene: TRBV5-4

CDR3aa: CASSLRQSYEQYF
j_gene: TRBJ2-7
v_gene: TRBV27

CDR3aa: CASSLKPGQGATGANVLTF
j_gene: TRBJ2-6
v_gene: TRBV5-6

CDR3aa: CASREYGANVLTF
j_gene: TRBJ2-6
v_gene: TRBV28

CDR3aa: CASSRIVNEQFF
j_gene: TRBJ2-1
v_gene: TRBV7-2

CDR3aa: CSVEEDAIYF
j_gene: TRBJ1-3
v_gene: TRBV29-1

CDR3aa: CASSLAGTGQETQYF
j_gene: TRBJ2-5
v_gene: TRBV5-4

CDR3aa: CASTRQVGQPQHF
j_gene: TRBJ1-5
v_gene: TRBV7-2

CDR3aa: CASSAGSGANVLTF
j_gene: TRBJ2-6
v_gene: TRBV19